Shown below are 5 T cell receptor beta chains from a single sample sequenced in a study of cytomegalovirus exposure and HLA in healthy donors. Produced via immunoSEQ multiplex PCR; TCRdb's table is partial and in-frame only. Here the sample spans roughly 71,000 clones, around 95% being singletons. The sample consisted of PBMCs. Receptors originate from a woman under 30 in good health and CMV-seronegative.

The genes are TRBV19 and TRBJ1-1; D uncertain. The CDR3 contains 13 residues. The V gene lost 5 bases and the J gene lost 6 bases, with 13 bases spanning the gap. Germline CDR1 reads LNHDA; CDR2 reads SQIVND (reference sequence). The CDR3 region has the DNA TGTGCCAGTAGTCTCGGGAAACCTTCTGAAGCTTTCTTT. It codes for CASSLGKPSEAFF.

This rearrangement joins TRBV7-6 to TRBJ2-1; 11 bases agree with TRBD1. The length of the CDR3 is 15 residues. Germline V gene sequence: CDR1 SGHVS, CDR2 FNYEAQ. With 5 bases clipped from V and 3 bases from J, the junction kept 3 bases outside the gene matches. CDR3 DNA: TGTGCCAGCAGCCGGACAGGGGGCGGCTACAATGAGCAGTTCTTC. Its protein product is CASSRTGGGYNEQFF. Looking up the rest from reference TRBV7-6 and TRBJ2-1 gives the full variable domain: GAGVSQSPRYKVTKRGQDVALRCDPISGHVSLYWYRQALGQGPEFLTYFNYEAQQDKSGLPNDRFSAERPEGSISTLTIQRTEQRDSAMYRCASSRTGGGYNEQFFGPGTRLTVL.

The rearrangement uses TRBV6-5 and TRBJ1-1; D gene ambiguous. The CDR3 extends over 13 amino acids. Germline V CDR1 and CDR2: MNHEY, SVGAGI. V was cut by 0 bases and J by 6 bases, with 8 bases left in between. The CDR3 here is CASSYSSGAEAFF. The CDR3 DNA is TGTGCCAGCAGTTACTCGAGTGGAGCTGAAGCTTTCTTT.

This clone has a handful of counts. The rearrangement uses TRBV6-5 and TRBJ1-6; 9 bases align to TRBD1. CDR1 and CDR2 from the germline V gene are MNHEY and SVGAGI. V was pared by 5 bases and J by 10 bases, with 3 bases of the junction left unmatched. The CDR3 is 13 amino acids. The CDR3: CASSRDRVSPLHF. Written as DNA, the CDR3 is TGTGCCAGCAGTCGGGACAGGGTCTCACCCCTCCACTTT.

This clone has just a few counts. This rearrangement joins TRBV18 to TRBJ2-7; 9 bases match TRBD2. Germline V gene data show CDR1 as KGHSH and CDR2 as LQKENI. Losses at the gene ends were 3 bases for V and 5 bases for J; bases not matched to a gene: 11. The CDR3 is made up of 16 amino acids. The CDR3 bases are TGTGCCAGCTCACCCTTCCCTGAGCGGGGGGTGAACGAGCAGTACTTC. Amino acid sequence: CASSPFPERGVNEQYF.